This T cell receptor (beta chain) originates from a study of response to subunit inactivated influenza vaccine. The CDR3 length is 14 residues. Trimming cost V 2 bases and J 6 bases, with 13 bases left between them. Germline V gene lookup returns CDR1 LGHDT and CDR2 YNNKEL (reference sequence). This clonotype showed up just a few times. The antigen remains undetermined. Study-level findings and limits: Every seasonal influenza vaccination brings in few new T cells, the authors suggested.

TCRdb re-called the RT-PCR reads through MiXCR, storing one row per CDR3 protein. Of 650,000 to 850,000 distinct CDR3 sequences listed, approximately 15% are singletons. This chain connects TRBV3-1 to TRBJ1-1; D gene ambiguous. The clonotype originates from a man aged 45-65 years who received an inactivated influenza vaccine. The sample consisted of PBMCs from blood, taken roughly 15 days before vaccination. This CDR3 is CASSQRAGIPEAFF. CDR3 coding DNA: TGTGCCAGCAGCCAAAGGGCCGGGATTCCTGAAGCTTTCTTT.